Each of the 20 T cell receptor beta chains below was sequenced from the same sample in a study of blood T cell repertoires in COVID-19. The table came from immunoSEQ multiplex PCR; TCRdb's copy has only in-frame clones and leaves some out. This sample has about 100,000 clones, with 60% to 80% found just once. Sample: peripheral blood. The receptors were gathered from a man aged 55-75 years with active or convalescent COVID-19.

V and J are TRBV9 and TRBJ2-5, with a tentative D call TRBD2 (5 bases). The CDR3 totals 15 residues. With 0 bases removed from V and 2 bases from J, the gap between germline ends came to 11 bases. CDR1 is SGDLS and CDR2 is YYNGEE in the germline V gene. The CDR3 spells CASSVGGQGQETQYF. The DNA of the CDR3 is TGTGCCAGCAGCGTAGGAGGGCAAGGGCAAGAGACCCAGTACTTC.

V is TRBV7-2 and J is TRBJ1-4; TRBD1 matches at 11 bases. CDR1 is SGHTA, CDR2 FQGNSA, per germline. Trimming took 6 bases from V and 7 from J; bases not matched to a gene: 4. The CDR3 totals 14 residues. CDR3 amino acids: CASRSGTGGEKLFF. As DNA, the CDR3 is TGTGCCAGCAGATCCGGGACAGGGGGTGAAAAACTGTTTTTT.

The CDR3 nucleotides read TGTGCCAGCACCGTGAACTATGGCTACACCTTC. The encoded protein is CASTVNYGYTF. The chain is built from TRBV28 and TRBJ1-2; D is undetermined. The V and J ends lost 7 bases and 2 bases respectively, with 5 bases between them. CDR3 length equals 11 residues. Germline assignment: CDR1 MDHEN and CDR2 SYDVKM.

This clone has a single count. The rearrangement joins TRBV3-1 (or the pseudogene TRBV3-2) to TRBJ1-2; D perhaps matches TRBD1 (6 bases). Trimming left V 2 bases short and J 4 bases short, with 17 bases between. Per germline, CDR1 LGHDT and CDR2 YNNKEL (reference sequence). The CDR3 is 16 amino acids. The CDR3 DNA is TGTGCCAGCAGCCAATATGGAGGACAGACGTTCTATGGCTACACCTTC. Its translation: CASSQYGGQTFYGYTF.

In this sample, this clone turned up once. This chain connects TRBV11-2 to TRBJ1-1; TRBD1 is a possible D gene (6 bases). The CDR3 has 15 residues. V was clipped by 1 base and J by 1 base, with 10 bases between them. Germline-derived CDR1 and CDR2 are SGHAT and FQNNGV. The CDR3 coding sequence is TGTGCCAGCAGCTTAGGTCCAGGGGCGAACACTGAAGCTTTCTTT. Translating gives CASSLGPGANTEAFF.

The V and J genes are TRBV19 and TRBJ1-2, with 9 bases fitting TRBD1. CDR1 is LNHDA, CDR2 SQIVND, per germline (reference sequence). The CDR3 runs 14 residues. Losses at the gene ends were 4 bases for V and 6 bases for J; bases not matched to a gene: 6. DNA of the CDR3: TGTGCCAGTAGTAGCCTCGGGACAGGGAATGGCTACACCTTC. Its protein product is CASSSLGTGNGYTF.

This clone was seen only once. The chain combines TRBV27 with TRBJ2-3; 9 positions agree with TRBD2. The CDR3 consists of 14 residues. V shed 5 bases, J shed 6 bases, and the junction held 6 bases outside the gene matches. Germline V CDR1 and CDR2: MNHEY, SMNVEV (reference sequence). The CDR3 nucleotides are TGTGCCAGCAGTCCGGGACTAGCTTTGGATACGCAGTATTTT. Protein: CASSPGLALDTQYF.

The rearrangement joins TRBV11-3 to TRBJ2-7, with a tentative D call TRBD1 (6 bases). The CDR3 has 16 residues. CDR1 and CDR2 from the germline V gene are SGHNT and YENEEA. Trimming removed 7 bases at V and 2 bases at J, with 21 bases between. CDR3 amino acids: CASTNRQGPMPYEQYF. The CDR3 DNA reads TGTGCCAGCACCAATCGGCAGGGGCCCATGCCCTACGAGCAGTACTTC. Full variable domain (rest looked up from reference TRBV11-3 and TRBJ2-7): EAGVVQSPRYKIIEKKQPVAFWCNPISGHNTLYWYLQNLGQGPELLIRYENEEAVDDSQLPKDRFSAERLKGVDSTLKIQPAELGDSAVYLCASTNRQGPMPYEQYFGPGTRLTVT.

The chain joins TRBV28 to TRBJ2-2; 7 bases line up with TRBD2. The CDR3 runs 15 residues. V lost 7 bases and J lost 6; bases outside the gene matches: 11. Germline CDR1 reads MDHEN; CDR2 reads SYDVKM. The CDR3 reads CASTPPGGGSGELFF. As DNA, the CDR3 is TGTGCCAGCACCCCCCCTGGGGGGGGGTCCGGGGAGCTGTTTTTT.

The chain joins TRBV6-5 to TRBJ1-1, with D possibly matching TRBD1 (6 bases). CDR3 length equals 13 residues. V shed 6 bases and J shed 4 bases, with 12 bases lying between them. Looked up from germline, CDR1 is MNHEY and CDR2 is SVGAGI. DNA of the CDR3: TGTGCCAGCAGCCTGACAGGATTCACTGAAGCTTTCTTT. It specifies CASSLTGFTEAFF.

The CDR3 is CASRNTGDTGELFF. CDR3 nucleotides: TGTGCCAGTAGGAATACAGGGGACACCGGGGAGCTGTTTTTT. The J gene is TRBJ2-2, the V gene TRBV19; 7 bases map to TRBD1. J lost 3 bases, V lost 6 bases, and 4 bases had no gene match. The germline CDR1 and CDR2 sequences are LNHDA and SQIVND (reference sequence). The length of the CDR3 is 14 residues.

This clone was counted only a few times. The chain couples TRBV28 to TRBJ2-7; TRBD2 might be the D (6 bases). V dropped 6 bases and J dropped 1 base, with 7 bases sitting between them. The germline V gene has CDR1 MDHEN and CDR2 SYDVKM. CDR3 size: 12 residues. The CDR3 nucleotides are TGTGCCAGCAGGGAGGGGTCCTACGAGCAGTACTTC. It codes for CASREGSYEQYF.

The chain has TRBV5-6 and TRBJ2-1; weak D call: TRBD2 (6 bases). V was cut by 0 bases and J by 1 base, with 8 bases left in between. Germline V gives CDR1 SGHDT, CDR2 YYEEEE. The CDR3 is made up of 15 amino acids. CDR3 sequence: CASSLARESYNEQFF. The CDR3 DNA reads TGTGCCAGCAGCTTGGCCCGGGAGTCCTACAATGAGCAGTTCTTC.

The chain uses TRBV7-8 and TRBJ2-7; D may be TRBD2 (6 bases). CDR1 is SGHVS and CDR2 is FQNEAQ in the germline V gene. V dropped 2 bases and J dropped 6 bases, with 14 bases sitting between them. CDR3 length equals 14 residues. Here the CDR3 DNA reads TGTGCCAGCAGCTTACTCGACGGGAGCTTCGAGCAGTACGTC. As protein: CASSLLDGSFEQYV.

The chain couples TRBV2 to TRBJ1-1, with 8 nucleotides matching TRBD1. There are 16 residues in the CDR3. From germline, CDR1 is SNHLY and CDR2 FYNNEI. J lost 5 bases, V lost 8 bases, and 16 bases had no gene match. CDR3 bases: TGTGCCAGCGGAGTACCGTTAACAGGGGGACGAACTGAAGCTTTCTTT. Translated, it gives CASGVPLTGGRTEAFF.

The CDR3 DNA reads TGCAGTGCTTCCAGGGCCCATGAGCAGTTCTTC. Protein: CSASRAHEQFF. The chain couples TRBV20-1 to TRBJ2-1; possible D gene TRBD1, 5 bases. Trimming removed 5 bases from V and 8 bases from J, with 10 bases in between. Germline-derived CDR1 and CDR2 are DFQATT and SNEGSKA (reference sequence). The CDR3 spans 11 residues.

This clone turned up a few times. V is TRBV13 and J is TRBJ2-1, with 8 bases identical to TRBD2. The ends lost 5 bases at V and 2 bases at J; junction bases unmatched: 5. Germline V gene data show CDR1 as PRHDT and CDR2 as FYEKMQ (reference sequence). The CDR3 sequence is 15 residues long. The CDR3 here is CASSLGLVPYNEQFF. The CDR3 nucleotides read TGTGCCAGCAGCCTGGGACTAGTCCCCTACAATGAGCAGTTCTTC.

The J gene is TRBJ1-4, the V gene TRBV6-2 or TRBV6-3; 11 bases agree with TRBD1. Germline loops: CDR1 MNHEY, CDR2 SVGEGT. Losses at the gene ends were 6 bases for V and 11 bases for J; bases not matched to a gene: 11. The CDR3 sequence is 15 residues long. This CDR3 reads CASSTDRGQRRKLFF. CDR3 sequence (DNA): TGTGCCAGCAGCACGGACAGGGGGCAGCGAAGGAAACTGTTTTTT.

This chain connects TRBV18 to TRBJ1-1; the D is unclear. V lost 4 bases and J 0 bases, leaving 9 bases between the germline ends. Per the germline V gene, CDR1 is KGHSH and CDR2 is LQKENI. This CDR3 has 14 amino acids. This CDR3 reads CASSLSGMNTEAFF. Written as DNA, the CDR3 is TGTGCCAGCTCACTTTCAGGAATGAACACTGAAGCTTTCTTT.

The V call is TRBV28, the J call TRBJ2-5, with 8 bases aligning to TRBD2. Germline V gives CDR1 MDHEN, CDR2 SYDVKM. This CDR3 is built from 15 residues. V gave up 4 bases and J gave up 3 bases; unmatched junction bases: 7. As DNA, the CDR3 is TGTGCCAGCAGTTCCCCGGGACTAGGGGAAGAGACCCAGTACTTC. Translation: CASSSPGLGEETQYF.